This entry lists 10 T cell receptor beta chains sequenced from one sample in a study of blood T cell repertoires in COVID-19. The assay was immunoSEQ multiplex PCR, and TCRdb's table has in-frame clones only and misses some. The sample lists 130,000 to 150,000 clones; around 82% were seen once. Sequences were obtained from peripheral blood. These receptors all stem from a man between 60 and 75 years old with active or convalescent COVID-19.

As regards this clone: Other DNA sequences of this sample code for an identical CDR3. The chain joins TRBV15 to TRBJ2-1, with D possibly matching TRBD1 (6 bases). The germline gives CDR1 LNHNV, CDR2 YYDKDF (reference sequence). This CDR3 is 12 amino acids long. Trimming shortened V by 5 bases and J by 8 bases, and 10 bases separated the two germline ends. The CDR3 reads CATSRDRYEQFF. The CDR3 DNA reads TGTGCCACCAGCCGCGACAGGTATGAGCAGTTCTTC.

V and J are TRBV11-2 and TRBJ2-2; D remains unclear. V gave up 2 bases and J gave up 2 bases, with 6 bases separating them. CDR1 SGHAT and CDR2 FQNNGV come from the germline V gene. The CDR3 extends over 14 amino acids. The CDR3 protein is CASSLSINTGELFF. For the CDR3, the DNA is TGTGCCAGCAGCTTATCAATTAACACCGGGGAGCTGTTTTTT.

The DNA for the CDR3 is TGTGCCAGCAGTGGAGCGGGAGAAGTAGTCGAGCAGTACTTC. This sequence encodes CASSGAGEVVEQYF. V and J are TRBV2 and TRBJ2-7; 8 positions match TRBD2. V lost 4 bases to trimming and J lost 6 bases; unmatched junction nucleotides: 8. The CDR3 is 14 amino acids. The germline CDR1 and CDR2 sequences are SNHLY and FYNNEI.

This sequence joins TRBV29-1 and TRBJ2-3, with D tentatively TRBD2 (6 bases). The CDR3 contains 12 residues. The V end lost 4 bases, the J end lost 4 bases, and 9 bases lay between the germline ends. Germline CDR1 and CDR2: SQVTM and ANQGSEA. Here the CDR3 reads CSVVGGADTQYF. CDR3 coding DNA: TGCAGCGTTGTGGGGGGTGCAGATACGCAGTATTTT.

The chain joins TRBV11-2 to TRBJ2-5; 7 bases align to TRBD2. This CDR3 spans 16 amino acids. CDR1 and CDR2 (germline): SGHAT, FQNNGV. V shed 4 bases and J 4 bases; nucleotides not matched to a gene: 12. The CDR3, as DNA: TGTGCCAGCAGCTCACATGGGGCGGGAGAGGGAGAGACCCAGTACTTC. Its translation is CASSSHGAGEGETQYF. The whole variable domain, remainder taken from reference TRBV11-2 and TRBJ2-5, is EAGVAQSPRYKIIEKRQSVAFWCNPISGHATLYWYQQILGQGPKLLIQFQNNGVVDDSQLPKDRFSAERLKGVDSTLKIQPAKLEDSAVYLCASSSHGAGEGETQYFGPGTRLLVL.

This sequence joins TRBV7-6 and TRBJ2-5, with TRBD2 matching 14 bases. CDR3 size: 17 residues. CDR1 is SGHVS and CDR2 is FNYEAQ in the germline V gene. The trim removed 4 bases at V and 4 bases at J, leaving 8 bases unmatched. CDR3 coding DNA: TGTGCCAGCAGCTCACAATTGGGACTAGCGGGAGTAGAGACCCAGTACTTC. Its protein is CASSSQLGLAGVETQYF.

The chain uses TRBV10-3 and TRBJ2-1; 12 bases match TRBD1. The CDR3 totals 17 residues. The germline CDR1 and CDR2 sequences are ENHRY and SYGVKD. The V and J ends lost 6 bases and 4 bases, in that order; junction bases with no gene match: 10. DNA for the CDR3: TGTGCCATCAGCGCCTCCGGGACAGGGGGCAGGTACAATGAGCAGTTCTTC. As protein: CAISASGTGGRYNEQFF.

This clone was recorded once. V usage is TRBV6-1 and J usage is TRBJ2-2; tentative D call: TRBD1 (6 bases). The CDR3 totals 16 residues. Deletions cut 6 bases from V and 1 base from J, with 15 bases between. Germline CDR1 and CDR2: MNHNS and SASEGT. CDR3 residues: CASREQLQGNTGELFF. The CDR3 DNA is TGTGCCAGCAGAGAACAATTACAGGGGAACACCGGGGAGCTGTTTTTT.

The chain carries TRBV6-5 and TRBJ2-1, with D possibly matching TRBD1 (5 bases). Trimming stripped 2 bases from V and 8 bases from J, with 19 bases between. Germline V lookup: CDR1 MNHEY, CDR2 SVGAGI. This CDR3 spans 16 amino acids. CDR3 bases: TGTGCCAGCAGTTACACTCACCCATCTAGGGGCGATGAGCAGTTCTTC. As protein: CASSYTHPSRGDEQFF.

The V call is TRBV11-3, the J call TRBJ2-5; TRBD1 matches 8 bases. The CDR3 runs to 16 residues. The germline CDR1 and CDR2 sequences are SGHNT and YENEEA. The ends lost 1 base at V and 5 bases at J; junction bases unmatched: 9. CDR3 DNA: TGTGCCAGCAGCTTAGTAGCGACAGGGGTGGGCGAGACCCAGTACTTC. Translated: CASSLVATGVGETQYF. Looking up the rest from reference TRBV11-3 and TRBJ2-5 gives the full variable domain: EAGVVQSPRYKIIEKKQPVAFWCNPISGHNTLYWYLQNLGQGPELLIRYENEEAVDDSQLPKDRFSAERLKGVDSTLKIQPAELGDSAVYLCASSLVATGVGETQYFGPGTRLLVL.